This T cell receptor beta chain was retrieved from a study of cytomegalovirus exposure and HLA in healthy donors. TCRdb's copy holds only in-frame clones and misses some; the assay was immunoSEQ multiplex PCR. The sample has 330,000 or so clones; roughly 88% are singletons. In the case of this clone: Its antigen remains unknown.

Germline V gene lookup returns CDR1 MGHRA and CDR2 YSYEKL. This CDR3 is 15 amino acids long. After removal of 6 bases from V and 7 bases from J, the junction contained 13 bases not matched to a gene. Findings and caveats of the study: In a later analysis, first-cohort TCR clusters were found to tend to co-occur in the 120 or so validation repertoires. CMV antigen specificity was confirmed in vitro for three CMV-associated chains.

The rearrangement joins TRBV4-1 to TRBJ2-5; 8 bases line up with TRBD2. The clonotype comes from a young woman in good health and CMV-seronegative. The sample consisted of PBMCs. The CDR3 sequence is CASSPRSGSVGTQYF. CDR3 DNA: TGCGCCAGCAGTCCCCGAAGCGGGAGTGTAGGGACCCAGTACTTC.